This T cell receptor beta chain was identified during a study of identical twins. Study results and limitations: Sequences that were beta out-of-frame showed weaker excess twin sharing. Invariant MAIT and iNKT cells are populations that could partly confound zero-insertion analyses.

This clonotype was counted ten times or more. What it recognizes is unknown. TCRdb reanalysed the 5' RACE reads using MiXCR and keeps one entry per CDR3 protein. The repertoire includes about 720,000 distinct CDR3 sequences, approximately 18% of them detected once, and 13% sits in the top ten. V lost 6 bases, J lost 3 bases, and 20 bases lay in between. Germline V gene lookup returns CDR1 MNHNS and CDR2 SASEGT. CDR3 length: 16 amino acids. Another study also made use of these data, one on T cells expressing NK-cell markers.

The sequence was collected from a woman aged 18-29 years in good health. The chain recombines TRBV6-1 with TRBJ2-5, with D possibly matching TRBD2 (6 bases). Sequenced input: PBMCs. The CDR3 region has the DNA TGTGCCAGCAGCCCTTACGGGGGAGCGGGCAAAGAGACCCAGTACTTC. This translates into CASSPYGGAGKETQYF.